This T cell receptor beta chain came from a study of blood T cell repertoires in COVID-19. Study overall: T cells, B-cell-depleted T cells, or PBMCs supplied cDNA or gDNA.

Authors' data handling: Scientists estimated how many nucleated cells there were by amplifying reference gene primers. Clones were read by immunoSEQ multiplex PCR, and TCRdb kept only the in-frame ones, dropping some. The V and J calls and clone size are taken from that table; D and trimming were inferred from the DNA. In the table there are about 200,000 clones, approximately 86% of which are singletons. Germline V gene sequence: CDR1 SNHLY, CDR2 FYNNEI. V was trimmed by 4 bases and J by 5 bases, leaving 9 bases between them. CDR3 size: 13 residues. Source material: peripheral blood. The chain employs TRBV2 and TRBJ2-4, with a weak D call TRBD1 (5 bases). The sequence came from a woman between 50 and 59 years old with COVID-19, enrolled during active disease. This CDR3 is CASSGGQENIQYF. CDR3 in DNA: TGTGCCAGCAGTGGGGGCCAGGAAAACATTCAGTACTTC.